This TCR beta chain was recovered during a study of human T cells and chemical hapten exposure. The overall study: Yields of TCR per sample differed, chiefly owing to small differences in pooled library volume. General study points: Among TCRs, those above 1 in 1000 frequency were unaffected by DPC sensitization.

This clonotype was seen a handful of times. Its antigen is not known. The study used a library that attached unique molecular identifiers to individual cDNA molecules. In the authors' workflow: Sample TCR counts, which ranged from roughly 20,000 to 690,600, had a median of around 96,000. TCRdb itself ran the RACE reads through MiXCR, one entry per CDR3 protein. None of the V and J calls come from the authors' own analysis; TCRdb made them. This table holds more than 70,000 distinct CDR3 sequences, 8.5% to 9% found once. Time point described: healthy volunteer bleed at 2 weeks. The authors extracted total RNA from unfractionated whole blood. This CDR3 region has 17 residues. Germline V gene lookup returns CDR1 SQVTM and CDR2 ANQGSEA. The ends lost 6 bases at V and 6 bases at J; junction bases unmatched: 19.

Sequencing was performed on whole blood. The chain is built from TRBV29-1 and TRBJ2-1, with 8 nucleotides matching TRBD2. The source is a female donor in good health. Some clones in this sample may be carry-over from other donors' samples. This chain's CDR3 is CSVDAGWAGGGGNEQFF. Written as DNA, the CDR3 is TGCAGCGTGGACGCTGGATGGGCGGGAGGTGGGGGCAATGAGCAGTTCTTC.